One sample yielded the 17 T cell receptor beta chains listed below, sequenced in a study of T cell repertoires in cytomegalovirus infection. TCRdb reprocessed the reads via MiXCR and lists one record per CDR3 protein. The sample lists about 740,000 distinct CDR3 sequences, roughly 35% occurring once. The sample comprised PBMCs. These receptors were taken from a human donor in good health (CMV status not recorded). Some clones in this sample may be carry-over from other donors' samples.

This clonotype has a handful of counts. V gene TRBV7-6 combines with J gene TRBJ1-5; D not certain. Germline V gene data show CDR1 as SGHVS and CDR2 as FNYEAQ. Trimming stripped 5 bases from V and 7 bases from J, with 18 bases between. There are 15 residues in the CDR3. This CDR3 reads CASSAQAGDSQPQHF. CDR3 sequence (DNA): TGTGCCAGCAGCGCTCAGGCGGGAGATTCACAGCCCCAGCATTTT.

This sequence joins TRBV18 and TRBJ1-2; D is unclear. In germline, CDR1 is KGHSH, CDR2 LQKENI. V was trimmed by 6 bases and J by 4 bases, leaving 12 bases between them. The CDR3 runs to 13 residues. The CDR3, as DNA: TGTGCCAGCTCTACCCAAGTGGGCTATGGCTACACCTTC. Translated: CASSTQVGYGYTF.

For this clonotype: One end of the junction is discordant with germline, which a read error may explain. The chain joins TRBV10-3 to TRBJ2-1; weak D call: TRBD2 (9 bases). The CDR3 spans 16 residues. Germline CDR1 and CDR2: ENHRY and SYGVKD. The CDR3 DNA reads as TGTGCCATCAGGACAGGGGAAGCGGGGGGTTCCAATGGGCAGTTCTTC. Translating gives CAIRTGEAGGSNGQFF.

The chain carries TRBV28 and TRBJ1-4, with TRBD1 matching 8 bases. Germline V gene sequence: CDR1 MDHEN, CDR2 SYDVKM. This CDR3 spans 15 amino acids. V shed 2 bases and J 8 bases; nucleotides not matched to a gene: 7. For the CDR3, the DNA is TGTGCCAGCAGTTTAGGCCCAGGGGGCGCCGAAAAACTGTTTTTT. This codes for CASSLGPGGAEKLFF.

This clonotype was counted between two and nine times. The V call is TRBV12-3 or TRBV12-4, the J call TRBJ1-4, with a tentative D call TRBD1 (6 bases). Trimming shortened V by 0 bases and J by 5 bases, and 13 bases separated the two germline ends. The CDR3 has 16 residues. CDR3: CASSLALPGANEKLFF. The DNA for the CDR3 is TGTGCCAGCAGTTTAGCGCTGCCAGGGGCAAATGAAAAACTGTTTTTT.

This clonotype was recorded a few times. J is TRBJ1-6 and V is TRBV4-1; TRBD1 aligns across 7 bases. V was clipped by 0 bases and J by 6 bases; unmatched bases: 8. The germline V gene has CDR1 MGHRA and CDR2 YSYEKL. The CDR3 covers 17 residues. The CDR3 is CASSQDRGPGFNSPLHF. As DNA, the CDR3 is TGCGCCAGCAGCCAAGATAGGGGGCCGGGATTTAATTCACCCCTCCACTTT.

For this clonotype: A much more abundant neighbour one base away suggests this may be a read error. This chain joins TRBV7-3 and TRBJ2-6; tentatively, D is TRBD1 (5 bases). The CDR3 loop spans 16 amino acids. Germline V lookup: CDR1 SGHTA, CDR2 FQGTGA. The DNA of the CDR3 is TGTGCCAGCAGCTTTAACGACCGCTCTGGGGCCAACGTCCTGAATTTC. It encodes CASSFNDRSGANVLNF.

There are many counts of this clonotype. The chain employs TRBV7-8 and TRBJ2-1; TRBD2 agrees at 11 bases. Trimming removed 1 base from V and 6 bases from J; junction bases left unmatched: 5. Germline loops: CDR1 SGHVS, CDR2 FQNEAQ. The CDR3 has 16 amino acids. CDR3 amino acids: CASSLVSGRDSNEQFF. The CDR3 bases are TGTGCCAGCAGCTTAGTTAGCGGGAGGGATTCCAATGAGCAGTTCTTC.

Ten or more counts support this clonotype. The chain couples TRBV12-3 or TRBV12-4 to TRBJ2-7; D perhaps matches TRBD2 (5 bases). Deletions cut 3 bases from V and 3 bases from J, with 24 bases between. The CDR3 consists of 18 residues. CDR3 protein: CASSFSPLLGRGGYEQYF. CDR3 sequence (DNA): TGTGCCAGCAGTTTCTCTCCCCTATTGGGGAGAGGCGGCTACGAGCAGTACTTC.

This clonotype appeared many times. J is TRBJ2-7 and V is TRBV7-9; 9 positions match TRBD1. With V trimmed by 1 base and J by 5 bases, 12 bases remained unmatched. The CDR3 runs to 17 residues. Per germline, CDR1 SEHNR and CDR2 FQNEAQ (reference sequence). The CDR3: CASSLDDSGQGFDEQYF. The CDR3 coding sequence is TGTGCCAGCAGCTTAGATGACTCGGGACAGGGTTTCGACGAGCAGTACTTC.

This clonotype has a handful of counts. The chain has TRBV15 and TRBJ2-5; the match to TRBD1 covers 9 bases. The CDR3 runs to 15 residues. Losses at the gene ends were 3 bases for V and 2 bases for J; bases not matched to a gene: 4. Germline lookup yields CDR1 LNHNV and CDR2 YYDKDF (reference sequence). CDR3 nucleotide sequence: TGTGCCACCAGCAGGGACAGGGGTCTACAAGAGACCCAGTACTTC. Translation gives CATSRDRGLQETQYF.

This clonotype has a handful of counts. CDR3 DNA: TGTGCCAGCAGCTTAAGGCTAGCTTCGAGTGAGCAGTTCTTC. Residues: CASSLRLASSEQFF. The chain joins TRBV7-8 to TRBJ2-1; D is perhaps TRBD2 (5 bases). Trimming removed 2 bases at V and 9 bases at J, with 14 bases between. The germline gives CDR1 SGHVS, CDR2 FQNEAQ. This CDR3 spans 14 amino acids.

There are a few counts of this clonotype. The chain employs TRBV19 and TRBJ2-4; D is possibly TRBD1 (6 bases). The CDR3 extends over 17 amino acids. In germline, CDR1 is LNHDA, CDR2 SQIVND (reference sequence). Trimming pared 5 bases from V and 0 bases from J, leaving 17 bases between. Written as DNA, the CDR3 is TGTGCCAGTAGTCCCCACCCCGGACAGCTAGCCAAAAACATTCAGTACTTC. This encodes CASSPHPGQLAKNIQYF. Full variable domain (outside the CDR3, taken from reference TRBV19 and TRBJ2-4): DGGITQSPKYLFRKEGQNVTLSCEQNLNHDAMYWYRQDPGQGLRLIYYSQIVNDFQKGDIAEGYSVSREKKESFPLTVTSAQKNPTAFYLCASSPHPGQLAKNIQYFGAGTRLSVL.

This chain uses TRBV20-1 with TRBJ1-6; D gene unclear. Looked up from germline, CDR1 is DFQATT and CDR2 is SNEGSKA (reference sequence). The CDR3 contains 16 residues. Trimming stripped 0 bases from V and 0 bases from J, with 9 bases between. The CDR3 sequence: CSARDRRSSYNSPLHF. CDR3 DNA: TGCAGTGCTAGAGACCGGAGGAGCTCCTATAATTCACCCCTCCACTTT.

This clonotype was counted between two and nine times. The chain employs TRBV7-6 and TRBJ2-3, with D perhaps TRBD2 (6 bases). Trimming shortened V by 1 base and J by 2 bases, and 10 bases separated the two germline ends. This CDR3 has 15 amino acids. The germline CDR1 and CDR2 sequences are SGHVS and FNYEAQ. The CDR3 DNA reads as TGTGCCAGCAGCTTAGGTGGAGGGGTCACAGATACGCAGTATTTT. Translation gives CASSLGGGVTDTQYF.

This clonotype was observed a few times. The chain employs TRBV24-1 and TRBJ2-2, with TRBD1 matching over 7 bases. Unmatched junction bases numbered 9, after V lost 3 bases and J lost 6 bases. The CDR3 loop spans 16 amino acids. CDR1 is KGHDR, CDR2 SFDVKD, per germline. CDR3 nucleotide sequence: TGTGCCACCAGTGATGCCCGGACAGGCAAAGCCGGGGAGCTGTTTTTT. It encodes CATSDARTGKAGELFF.

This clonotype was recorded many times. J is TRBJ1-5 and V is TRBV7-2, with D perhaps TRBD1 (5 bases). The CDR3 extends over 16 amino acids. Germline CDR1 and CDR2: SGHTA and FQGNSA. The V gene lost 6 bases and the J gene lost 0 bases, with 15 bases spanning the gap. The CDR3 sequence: CASSSLGGYSNQPQHF. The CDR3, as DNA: TGTGCCAGCAGTTCATTGGGGGGATATAGCAATCAGCCCCAGCATTTT.